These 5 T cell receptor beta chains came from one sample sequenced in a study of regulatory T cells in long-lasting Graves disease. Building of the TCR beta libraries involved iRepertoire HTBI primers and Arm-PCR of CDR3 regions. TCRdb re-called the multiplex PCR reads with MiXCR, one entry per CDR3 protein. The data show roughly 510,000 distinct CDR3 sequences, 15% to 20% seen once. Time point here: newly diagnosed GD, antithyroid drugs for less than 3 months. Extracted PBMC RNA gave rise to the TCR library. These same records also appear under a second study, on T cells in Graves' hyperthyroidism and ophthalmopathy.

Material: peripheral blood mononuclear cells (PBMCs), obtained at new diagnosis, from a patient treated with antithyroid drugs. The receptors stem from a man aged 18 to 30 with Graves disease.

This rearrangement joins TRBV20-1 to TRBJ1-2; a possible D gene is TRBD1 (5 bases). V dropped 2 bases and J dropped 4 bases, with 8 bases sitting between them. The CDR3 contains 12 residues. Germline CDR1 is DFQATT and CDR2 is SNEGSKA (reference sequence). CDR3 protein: CSARQGPYGYTF. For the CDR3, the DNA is TGCAGTGCTAGACAGGGCCCCTATGGCTACACCTTC.

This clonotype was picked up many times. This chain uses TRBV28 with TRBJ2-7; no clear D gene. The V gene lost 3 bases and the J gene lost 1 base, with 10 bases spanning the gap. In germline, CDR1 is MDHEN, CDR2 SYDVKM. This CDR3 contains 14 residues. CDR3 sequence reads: CASSFMWGSYEQYF. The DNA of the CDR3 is TGTGCCAGCAGTTTTATGTGGGGATCCTACGAGCAGTACTTC.

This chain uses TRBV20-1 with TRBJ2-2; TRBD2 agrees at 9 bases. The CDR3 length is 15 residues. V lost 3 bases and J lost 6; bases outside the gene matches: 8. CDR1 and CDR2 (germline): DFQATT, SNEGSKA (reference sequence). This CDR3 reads CSARSGAGGAGELFF. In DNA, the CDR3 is TGCAGTGCTAGGTCTGGAGCGGGAGGAGCCGGGGAGCTGTTTTTT.

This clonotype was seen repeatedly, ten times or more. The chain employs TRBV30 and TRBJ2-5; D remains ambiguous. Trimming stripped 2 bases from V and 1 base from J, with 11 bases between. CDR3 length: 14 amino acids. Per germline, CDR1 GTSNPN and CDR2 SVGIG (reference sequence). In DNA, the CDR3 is TGTGCCTGGAGTAAGATGAAGGGCCAAGAGACCCAGTACTTC. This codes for CAWSKMKGQETQYF. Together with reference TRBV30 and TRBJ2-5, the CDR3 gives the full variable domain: SQTIHQWPATLVQPVGSPLSLECTVEGTSNPNLYWYRQAAGRGLQLLFYSVGIGQISSEVPQNLSASRPQDRQFILSSKKLLLSDSGFYLCAWSKMKGQETQYFGPGTRLLVL.

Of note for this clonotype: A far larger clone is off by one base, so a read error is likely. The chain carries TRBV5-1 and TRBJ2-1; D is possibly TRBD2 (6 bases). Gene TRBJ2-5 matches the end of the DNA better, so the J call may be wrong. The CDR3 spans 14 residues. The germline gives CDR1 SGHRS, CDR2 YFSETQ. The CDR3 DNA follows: TGCGCCAGCAGCTTAATGGGGGGAGAAGAGTCCCAGTACTTC. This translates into CASSLMGGEESQYF.